This T cell receptor beta chain was observed in a study of patients and donors after allogeneic stem cell transplantation. This CDR3 spans 15 amino acids. V trimming: 4 bases; J trimming: 4 bases; junction bases outside the gene matches: 6. Germline V lookup: CDR1 SGHKS, CDR2 YYEKEE (reference sequence). At least ten counts were recorded for this clonotype. Each CDR3 protein is one row after TCRdb ran MiXCR on the RT-PCR reads. The sample lists about 230,000 distinct CDR3 sequences, about 14% occurring once. The sequenced sample consisted of blood, either unsorted or a sorted T cell fraction (not recorded which). This receptor was identified in a human donor who was either an allogeneic HSCT recipient or a stem cell or donor lymphocyte infusion donor (not recorded which). It is not recorded whose cells these are; they may come from a transplant donor. The rearrangement joins TRBV5-5 to TRBJ2-1, with 9 bases fitting TRBD2. The CDR3 reads CASSGRLAVYNEQFF. DNA of the CDR3: TGTGCCAGCAGCGGAAGACTAGCGGTTTACAATGAGCAGTTCTTC.